The 4 T cell receptor beta chains below come from one sample, sequenced in a study of technical replicates of blood from a few donors. Profiling relied on immunoSEQ multiplex PCR, and the TCRdb table lists in-frame clones only, not all of them. The repertoire holds 50,000 to 60,000 clones, 91% seen once, with about 3.6% in the top ten. The material sequenced was PBMCs. The receptors were sampled from a human donor in good health. Some clones in this sample may be carry-over from other donors' samples.

V and J are TRBV5-4 and TRBJ2-3, with 9 bases matching TRBD2. CDR3 length: 15 amino acids. Germline assignment: CDR1 SGHNT and CDR2 YYREEE (reference sequence). The V gene end was trimmed by 6 bases and the J gene end by 8 bases; junction bases not matched to a gene: 13. In nucleotides, the CDR3 is TGTGCCAGCACCCTGGGGCGGGGGGGCCCTGTTACGCAGTATTTT. Translating gives CASTLGRGGPVTQYF.

V and J are TRBV5-6 and TRBJ2-7, with 7 bases fitting TRBD2. This CDR3 spans 13 amino acids. V trimming: 4 bases; J trimming: 6 bases; junction bases outside the gene matches: 7. Germline V gene lookup returns CDR1 SGHDT and CDR2 YYEEEE. The CDR3 spells CASSLGLSFEQYF. The CDR3 DNA sequence: TGTGCCAGCAGCCTGGGACTATCTTTCGAGCAGTACTTC.

The V and J genes are TRBV6-4 and TRBJ2-1; 8 bases map to TRBD2. Germline V gene data show CDR1 as MRHNA and CDR2 as SNTAGT. The CDR3 covers 16 residues. After removal of 0 bases from V and 6 bases from J, the junction contained 7 bases not matched to a gene. The CDR3, as DNA: TGTGCCAGCAGTGACTCCCCGGCGGGAGGTCTCAATGAGCAGTTCTTC. Translation gives CASSDSPAGGLNEQFF.

This clone occurred once. The chain is built from TRBV11-3 and TRBJ2-2; maybe TRBD1 (5 bases). The germline V gene encodes CDR1 SGHNT and CDR2 YENEEA. The CDR3 has 13 residues. Trimming shortened V by 5 bases and J by 9 bases, and 13 bases separated the two germline ends. The CDR3 protein is CASSPGPARELFF. In DNA, the CDR3 is TGTGCCAGCAGCCCAGGGCCTGCCCGGGAGCTGTTTTTT.